Included here is one T cell receptor (beta chain) sequence, with context. Authors' methods: Reference gene primers were amplified, and this amplification served to estimate nucleated cell counts. Repertoires were generated with immunoSEQ multiplex PCR, while TCRdb's copy carries only in-frame clones and drops some. That table gives V, J and clone size, and the DNA gave D and trimming. The data hold around 260,000 clones, with about 89% observed a single time. Germline V lookup: CDR1 SGHNT, CDR2 YYREEE (reference sequence). V was shortened by 2 bases and J by 6 bases, with 11 bases between the two germline ends. The CDR3 runs 13 residues. This sample was taken from a study of blood T cell repertoires in COVID-19.

Source material: peripheral blood. This TCR was sampled from a woman between 40 and 55 years old who had recovered from COVID-19. This chain uses TRBV5-4 with TRBJ1-1; a possible D gene is TRBD1 (5 bases). The CDR3 nucleotides read TGTGCCAGCAGCTTCGACCTCAGGGCTGAAGCTTTCTTT. Translated: CASSFDLRAEAFF.